Below are 8 T cell receptor beta chains sequenced from a single sample in a study of cytomegalovirus exposure and HLA in healthy donors. The PCR was carried out with 60 Vbeta primers and 13 Jbeta primers. Some clones are missing from TCRdb's copy, which holds only in-frame ones; the method was immunoSEQ multiplex PCR. The repertoire holds approximately 130,000 clones, with around 72% as singletons. Sample: PBMCs. The receptors shown here come from a man in his fifties or sixties in good health and CMV-seropositive.

The chain carries TRBV19 and TRBJ2-2; weak D call: TRBD2 (5 bases). The CDR3 is made up of 15 amino acids. V dropped 3 bases and J dropped 5 bases, with 13 bases sitting between them. Germline values: CDR1 LNHDA, CDR2 SQIVND (reference sequence). CDR3 bases: TGTGCCAGTAGTATGGTCCTGAGGGTAACCGGGGAGCTGTTTTTT. As protein: CASSMVLRVTGELFF.

The V gene is TRBV7-6, the J gene TRBJ1-2; the match to TRBD1 covers 8 bases. The germline CDR1 and CDR2 sequences are SGHVS and FNYEAQ. The V segment lost 5 bases and the J segment 6 bases; nucleotides outside the gene matches: 8. This CDR3 has 14 amino acids. The CDR3 reads CASSPWTGLDGYTF. CDR3 DNA sequence: TGTGCCAGCAGCCCTTGGACAGGGCTTGATGGCTACACCTTC.

In this sample, this clone turned up once. The chain couples TRBV7-6 to TRBJ1-2, with D possibly TRBD1 on 5 matching bases. This CDR3 comprises 13 residues. From germline, CDR1 is SGHVS and CDR2 FNYEAQ. V was cut by 5 bases and J by 4 bases, with 11 bases left in between. The CDR3 region has the DNA TGTGCCAGCAGCCGGGGGGGTGGCTATGGCTACACCTTC. Translated, it gives CASSRGGGYGYTF.

This chain connects TRBV27 to TRBJ2-1; 7 bases line up with TRBD1. The J segment lost 8 bases and the V segment lost 2 bases, leaving 9 bases of the junction unmatched. CDR3 length: 15 residues. Per the germline V gene, CDR1 is MNHEY and CDR2 is SMNVEV (reference sequence). CDR3 bases: TGTGCCAGCAGTTTAGAGGGGGCGCAGGTGGATGAGCAGTTCTTC. Protein product: CASSLEGAQVDEQFF.

The rearrangement uses TRBV6-4 and TRBJ1-4; maybe TRBD1 (6 bases). Per the germline V gene, CDR1 is MRHNA and CDR2 is SNTAGT. Trimming cost V 3 bases and J 10 bases, with 9 bases left between them. The CDR3 has 12 residues. CDR3: CASSDRGGKLFF. The CDR3 coding sequence is TGTGCCAGCAGTGATAGGGGGGGAAAACTGTTTTTT.

The chain combines TRBV6-6 with TRBJ2-2; 8 bases align to TRBD2. CDR1 is MNHNY and CDR2 is SVGAGI in the germline V gene (reference sequence). This CDR3 spans 16 amino acids. V shed 6 bases, J shed 2 bases, and the junction held 8 bases outside the gene matches. CDR3 residues: CASSPQRGRNTGELFF. The DNA for the CDR3 is TGTGCCAGCAGCCCCCAGCGGGGGAGAAACACCGGGGAGCTGTTTTTT.

This chain's CDR3 is CASSLQVNQPQHF. The CDR3 DNA sequence: TGTGCCAGCAGCCTTCAGGTAAATCAGCCCCAGCATTTT. The rearrangement links TRBV7-6 to TRBJ1-5; no firm D call. With 5 bases removed from V and 4 bases from J, the gap between germline ends came to 9 bases. The CDR3 spans 13 residues. In germline, CDR1 is SGHVS, CDR2 FNYEAQ.

This chain links TRBV18 with TRBJ2-3; 11 bases map to TRBD1. Germline CDR1 reads KGHSH; CDR2 reads LQKENI. This CDR3 comprises 14 residues. Trimming took 4 bases from V and 3 from J; bases not matched to a gene: 0. Here the CDR3 DNA reads TGTGCCAGCTCACGGGACAGGGGGACAGATACGCAGTATTTT. It codes for CASSRDRGTDTQYF.